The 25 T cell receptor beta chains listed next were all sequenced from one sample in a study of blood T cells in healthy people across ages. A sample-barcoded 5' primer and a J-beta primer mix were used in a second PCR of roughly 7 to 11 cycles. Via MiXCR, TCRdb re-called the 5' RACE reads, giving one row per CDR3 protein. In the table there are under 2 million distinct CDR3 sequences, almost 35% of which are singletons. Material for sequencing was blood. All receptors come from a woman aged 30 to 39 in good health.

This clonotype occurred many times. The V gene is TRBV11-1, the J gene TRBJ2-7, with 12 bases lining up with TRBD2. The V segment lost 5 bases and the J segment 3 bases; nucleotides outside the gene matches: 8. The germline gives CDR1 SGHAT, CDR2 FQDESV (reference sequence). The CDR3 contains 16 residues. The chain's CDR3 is CASSLGPSGGDYEQYF. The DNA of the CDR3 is TGTGCCAGCAGCCTTGGCCCTAGCGGGGGGGACTACGAGCAGTACTTC.

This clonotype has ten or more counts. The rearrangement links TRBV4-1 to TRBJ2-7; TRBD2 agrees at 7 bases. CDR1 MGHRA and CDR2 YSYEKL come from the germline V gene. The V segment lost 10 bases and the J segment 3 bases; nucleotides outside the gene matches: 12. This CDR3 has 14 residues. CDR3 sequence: CATPPGLLNYEQYF. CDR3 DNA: TGCGCCACCCCACCGGGACTACTTAACTACGAGCAGTACTTC.

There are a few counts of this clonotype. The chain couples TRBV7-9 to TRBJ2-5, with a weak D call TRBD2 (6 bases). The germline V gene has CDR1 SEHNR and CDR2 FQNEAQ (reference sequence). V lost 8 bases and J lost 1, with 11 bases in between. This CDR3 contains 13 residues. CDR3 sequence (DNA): TGTGCCAGCCTCCGGGACTCCCAAGAGACCCAGTACTTC. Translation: CASLRDSQETQYF.

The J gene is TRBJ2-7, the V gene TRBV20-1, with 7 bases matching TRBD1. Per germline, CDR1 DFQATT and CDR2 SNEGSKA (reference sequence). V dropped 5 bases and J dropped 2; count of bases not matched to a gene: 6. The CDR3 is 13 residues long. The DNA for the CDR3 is TGCAGTGCTGAGAGACAGGGTACCTACGAGCAGTACTTC. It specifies CSAERQGTYEQYF.

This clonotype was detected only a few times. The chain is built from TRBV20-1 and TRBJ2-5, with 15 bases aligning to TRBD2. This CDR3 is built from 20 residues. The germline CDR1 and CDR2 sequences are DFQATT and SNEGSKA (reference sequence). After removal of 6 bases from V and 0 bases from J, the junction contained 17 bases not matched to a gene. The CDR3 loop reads CSAHGASGLAGGTYQETQYF. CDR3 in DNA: TGCAGTGCCCACGGGGCCTCGGGACTAGCGGGGGGAACTTACCAAGAGACCCAGTACTTC.

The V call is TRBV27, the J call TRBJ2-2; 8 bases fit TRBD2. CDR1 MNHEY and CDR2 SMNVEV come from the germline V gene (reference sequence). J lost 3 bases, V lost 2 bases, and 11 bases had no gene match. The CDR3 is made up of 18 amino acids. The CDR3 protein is CASSLRLAGDEHTGELFF. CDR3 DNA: TGTGCCAGCAGTTTACGGCTAGCGGGCGACGAGCACACCGGGGAGCTGTTTTTT.

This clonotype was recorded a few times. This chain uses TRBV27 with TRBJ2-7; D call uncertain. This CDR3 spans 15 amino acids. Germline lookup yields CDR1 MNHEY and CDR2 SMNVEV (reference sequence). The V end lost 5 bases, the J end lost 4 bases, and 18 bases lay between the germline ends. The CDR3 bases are TGTGCCAGCAGTCTTCGACAAACATCCCTATACGAGCAGTACTTC. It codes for CASSLRQTSLYEQYF.

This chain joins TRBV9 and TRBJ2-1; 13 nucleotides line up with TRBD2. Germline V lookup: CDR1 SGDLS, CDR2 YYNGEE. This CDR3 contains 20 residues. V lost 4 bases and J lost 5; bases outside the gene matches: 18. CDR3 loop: CASSPYPQLAGGCNNNEQFF. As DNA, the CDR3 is TGTGCCAGCAGCCCCTACCCACAACTAGCGGGGGGGTGTAACAACAATGAGCAGTTCTTC.

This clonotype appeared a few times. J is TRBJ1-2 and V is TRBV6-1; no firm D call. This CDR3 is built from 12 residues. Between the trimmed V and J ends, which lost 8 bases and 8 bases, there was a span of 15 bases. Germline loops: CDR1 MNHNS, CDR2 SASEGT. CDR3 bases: TGTGCCAGCGGCGGCCCGGCGGGCGGCTACACCTTC. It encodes CASGGPAGGYTF.

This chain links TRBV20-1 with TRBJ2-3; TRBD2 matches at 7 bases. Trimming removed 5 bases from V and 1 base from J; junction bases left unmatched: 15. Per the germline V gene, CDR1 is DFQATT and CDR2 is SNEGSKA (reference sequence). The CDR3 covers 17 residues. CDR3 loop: CSAEGPWSGTGTDTQYF. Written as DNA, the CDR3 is TGCAGTGCTGAGGGGCCCTGGAGCGGGACCGGCACAGATACGCAGTATTTT.

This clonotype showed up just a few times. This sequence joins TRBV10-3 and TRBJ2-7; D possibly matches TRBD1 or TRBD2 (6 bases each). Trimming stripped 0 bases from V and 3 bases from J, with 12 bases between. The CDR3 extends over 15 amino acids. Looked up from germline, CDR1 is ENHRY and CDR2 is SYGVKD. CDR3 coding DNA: TGTGCCATCAGTGAGTCGGGGGGCAGGTACTACGAGCAGTACTTC. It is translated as CAISESGGRYYEQYF.

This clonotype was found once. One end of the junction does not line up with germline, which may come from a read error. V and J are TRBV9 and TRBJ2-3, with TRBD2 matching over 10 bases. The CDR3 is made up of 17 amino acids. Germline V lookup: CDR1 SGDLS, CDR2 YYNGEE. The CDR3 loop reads CACSVGEAGGAHGTQYF. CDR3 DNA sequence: TGTGCCTGCAGCGTAGGGGAAGCGGGAGGGGCGCACGGGACGCAGTATTTT.

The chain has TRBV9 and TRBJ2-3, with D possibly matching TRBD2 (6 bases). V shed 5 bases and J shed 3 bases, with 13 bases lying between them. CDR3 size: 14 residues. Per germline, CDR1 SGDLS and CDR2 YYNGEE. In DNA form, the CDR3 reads TGTGCCAGCAGTTCAGGGACTTGGACAGATACGCAGTATTTT. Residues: CASSSGTWTDTQYF.

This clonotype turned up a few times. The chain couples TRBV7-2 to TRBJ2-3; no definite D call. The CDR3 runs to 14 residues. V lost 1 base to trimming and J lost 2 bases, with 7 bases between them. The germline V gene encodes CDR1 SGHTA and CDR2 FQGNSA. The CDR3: CASSLVQTTDTQYF. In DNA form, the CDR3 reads TGTGCCAGCAGCTTAGTACAGACCACAGATACGCAGTATTTT.

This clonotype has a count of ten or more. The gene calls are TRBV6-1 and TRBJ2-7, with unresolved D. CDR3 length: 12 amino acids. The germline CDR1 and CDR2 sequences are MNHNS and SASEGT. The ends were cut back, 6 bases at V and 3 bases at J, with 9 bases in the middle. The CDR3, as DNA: TGTGCCAGCAGCGACGCAGGCTACGAGCAGTACTTC. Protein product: CASSDAGYEQYF.

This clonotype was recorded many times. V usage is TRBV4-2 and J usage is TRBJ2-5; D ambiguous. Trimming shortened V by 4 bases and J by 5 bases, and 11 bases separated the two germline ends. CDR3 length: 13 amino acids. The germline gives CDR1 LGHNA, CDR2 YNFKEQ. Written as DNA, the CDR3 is TGTGCCAGCAGCCGTCGCGTCGGGGAGACCCAGTACTTC. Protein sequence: CASSRRVGETQYF.

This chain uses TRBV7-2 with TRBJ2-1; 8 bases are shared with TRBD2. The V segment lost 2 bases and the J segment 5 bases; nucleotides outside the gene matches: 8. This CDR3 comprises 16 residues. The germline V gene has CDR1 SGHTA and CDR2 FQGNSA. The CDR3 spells CASSLMGLGGDNEQFF. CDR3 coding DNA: TGTGCCAGCAGCTTAATGGGACTAGGAGGGGACAATGAGCAGTTCTTC.

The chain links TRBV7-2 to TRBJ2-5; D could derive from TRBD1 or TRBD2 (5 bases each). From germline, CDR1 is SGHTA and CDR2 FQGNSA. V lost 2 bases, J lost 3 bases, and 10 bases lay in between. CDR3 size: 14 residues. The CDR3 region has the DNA TGTGCCAGCAGCTTAAGGGGACGGAAAGAGACCCAGTACTTC. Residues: CASSLRGRKETQYF. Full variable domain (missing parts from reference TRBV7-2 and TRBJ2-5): GAGVSQSPSNKVTEKGKDVELRCDPISGHTALYWYRQSLGQGLEFLIYFQGNSAPDKSGLPSDRFSAERTGGSVSTLTIQRTQQEDSAVYLCASSLRGRKETQYFGPGTRLLVL.

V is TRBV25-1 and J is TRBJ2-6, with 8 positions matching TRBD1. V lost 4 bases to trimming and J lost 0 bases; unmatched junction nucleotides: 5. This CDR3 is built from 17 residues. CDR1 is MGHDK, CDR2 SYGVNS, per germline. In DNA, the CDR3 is TGTGCCAGCAGTGTGGACAGGGCCCGCTCTGGGGCCAACGTCCTGACTTTC. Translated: CASSVDRARSGANVLTF.

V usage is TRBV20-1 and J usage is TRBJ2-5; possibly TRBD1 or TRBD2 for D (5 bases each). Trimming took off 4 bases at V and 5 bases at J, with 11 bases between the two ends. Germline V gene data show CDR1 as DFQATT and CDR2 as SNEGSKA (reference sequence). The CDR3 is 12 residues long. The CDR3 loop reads CSATTGTETQYF. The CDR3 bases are TGCAGTGCTACCACCGGGACGGAGACCCAGTACTTC.

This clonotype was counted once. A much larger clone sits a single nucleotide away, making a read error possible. CDR3 residues: CTSGTVNTEAFF. In DNA, the CDR3 is TGTACCAGCGGGACAGTGAACACTGAAGCTTTCTTT. The chain links TRBV6-2 or TRBV6-3 to TRBJ1-1; 7 nucleotides line up with TRBD1. The CDR3 contains 12 residues. Germline V gives CDR1 MNHEY, CDR2 SVGEGT.

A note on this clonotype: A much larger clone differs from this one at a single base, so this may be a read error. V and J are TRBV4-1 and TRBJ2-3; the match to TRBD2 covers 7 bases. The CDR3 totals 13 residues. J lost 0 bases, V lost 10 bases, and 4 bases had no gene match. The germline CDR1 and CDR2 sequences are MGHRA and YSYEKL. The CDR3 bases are TGCGCCACCCAACTAGCGAGCACAGATACGCAGTATTTT. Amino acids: CATQLASTDTQYF.

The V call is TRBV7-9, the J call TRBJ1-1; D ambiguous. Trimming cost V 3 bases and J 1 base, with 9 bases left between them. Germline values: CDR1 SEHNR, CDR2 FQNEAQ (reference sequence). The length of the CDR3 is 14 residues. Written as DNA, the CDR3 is TGTGCCAGCAGCTTCCGGGCAGAGAACACTGAAGCTTTCTTT. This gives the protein CASSFRAENTEAFF.

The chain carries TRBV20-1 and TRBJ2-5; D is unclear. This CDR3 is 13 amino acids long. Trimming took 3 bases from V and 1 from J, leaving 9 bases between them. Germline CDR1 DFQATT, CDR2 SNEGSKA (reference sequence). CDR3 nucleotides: TGCAGTGCTAGCCCCGGGCTCCAAGAGACCCAGTACTTC. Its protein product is CSASPGLQETQYF.

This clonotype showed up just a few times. CDR3 amino acids: CASSLEWANDEAFF. CDR3 bases: TGTGCCAGCAGCTTGGAATGGGCAAACGACGAAGCTTTCTTT. This sequence joins TRBV5-6 and TRBJ1-1, with no clear D. V was trimmed by 0 bases and J by 8 bases, leaving 14 bases between them. The V gene's germline CDR1 is SGHDT and CDR2 YYEEEE. The CDR3 is 14 amino acids.